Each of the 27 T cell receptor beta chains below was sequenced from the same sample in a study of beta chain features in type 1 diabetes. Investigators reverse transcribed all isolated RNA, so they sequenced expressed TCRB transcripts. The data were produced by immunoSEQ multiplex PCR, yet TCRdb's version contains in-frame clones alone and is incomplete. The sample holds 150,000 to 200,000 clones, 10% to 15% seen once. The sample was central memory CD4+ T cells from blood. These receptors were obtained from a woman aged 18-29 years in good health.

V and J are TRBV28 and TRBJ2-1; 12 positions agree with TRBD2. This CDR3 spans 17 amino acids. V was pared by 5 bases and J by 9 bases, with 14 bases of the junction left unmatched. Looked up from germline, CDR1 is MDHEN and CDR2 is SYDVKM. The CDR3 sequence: CASSAATSGRREGEQFF. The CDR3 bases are TGTGCCAGCAGTGCCGCGACTAGCGGGAGACGAGAAGGTGAGCAGTTCTTC.

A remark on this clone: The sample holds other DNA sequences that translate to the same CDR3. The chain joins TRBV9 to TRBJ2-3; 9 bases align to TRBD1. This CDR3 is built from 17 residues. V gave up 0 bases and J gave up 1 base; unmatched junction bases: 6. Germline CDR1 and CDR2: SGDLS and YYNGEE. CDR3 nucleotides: TGTGCCAGCAGCGTAGTGGGGGACAGGGTAGGCACAGATACGCAGTATTTT. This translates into CASSVVGDRVGTDTQYF.

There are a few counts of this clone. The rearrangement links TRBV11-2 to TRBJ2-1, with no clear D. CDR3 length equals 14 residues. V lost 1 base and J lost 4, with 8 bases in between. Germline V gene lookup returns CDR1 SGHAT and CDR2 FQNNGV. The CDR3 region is CASSLVGPYNEQFF. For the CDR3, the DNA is TGTGCCAGCAGCTTAGTTGGGCCTTACAATGAGCAGTTCTTC.

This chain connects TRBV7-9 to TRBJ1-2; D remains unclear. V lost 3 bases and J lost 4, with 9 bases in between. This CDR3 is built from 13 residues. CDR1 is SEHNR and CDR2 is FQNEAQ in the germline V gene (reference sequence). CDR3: CASSLAGLYGYTF. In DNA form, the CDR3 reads TGTGCCAGCAGCTTGGCAGGCCTCTATGGCTACACCTTC.

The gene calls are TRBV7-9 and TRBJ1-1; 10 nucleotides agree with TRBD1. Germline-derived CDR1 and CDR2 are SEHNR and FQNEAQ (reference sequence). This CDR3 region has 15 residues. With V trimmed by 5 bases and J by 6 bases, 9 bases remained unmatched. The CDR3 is CASSRYPGQGPEAFF. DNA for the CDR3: TGTGCCAGCAGCCGCTACCCGGGACAGGGGCCTGAAGCTTTCTTT.

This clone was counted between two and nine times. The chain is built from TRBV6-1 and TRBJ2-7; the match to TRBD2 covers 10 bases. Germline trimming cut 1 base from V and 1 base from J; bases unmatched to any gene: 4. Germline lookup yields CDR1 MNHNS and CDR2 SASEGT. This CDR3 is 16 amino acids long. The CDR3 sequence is CASSEGLAGLSYEQYF. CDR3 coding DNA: TGTGCCAGCAGTGAAGGACTAGCGGGCCTTTCCTACGAGCAGTACTTC.

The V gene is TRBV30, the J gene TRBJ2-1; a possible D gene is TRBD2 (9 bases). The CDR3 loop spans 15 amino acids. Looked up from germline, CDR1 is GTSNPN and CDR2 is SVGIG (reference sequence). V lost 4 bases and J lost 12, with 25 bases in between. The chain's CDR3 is CAWTLGTSSGTGQFF. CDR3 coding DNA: TGTGCCTGGACCCTCGGGACTAGCAGCGGGACAGGGCAGTTCTTC.

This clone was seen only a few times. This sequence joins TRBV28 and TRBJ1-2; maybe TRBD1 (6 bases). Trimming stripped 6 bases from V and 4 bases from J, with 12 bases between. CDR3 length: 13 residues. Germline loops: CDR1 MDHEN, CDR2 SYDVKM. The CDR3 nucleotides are TGTGCCAGCAGGTCCGGACAGATCTATGGCTACACCTTC. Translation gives CASRSGQIYGYTF.

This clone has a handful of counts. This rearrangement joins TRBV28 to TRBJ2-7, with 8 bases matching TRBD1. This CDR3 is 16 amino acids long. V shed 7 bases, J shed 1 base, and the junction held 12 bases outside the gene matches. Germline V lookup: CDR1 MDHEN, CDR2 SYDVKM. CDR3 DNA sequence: TGTGCCAGCACGCACAGGGGGACTCGAGGTTCCTACGAGCAGTACTTC. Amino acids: CASTHRGTRGSYEQYF.

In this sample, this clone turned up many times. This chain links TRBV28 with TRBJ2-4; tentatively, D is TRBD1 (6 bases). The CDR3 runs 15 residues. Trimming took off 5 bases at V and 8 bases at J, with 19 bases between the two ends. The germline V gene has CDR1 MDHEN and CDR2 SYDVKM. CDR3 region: CASSTGRLGYHIQYF. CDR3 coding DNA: TGTGCCAGCAGTACAGGGAGACTCGGATATCACATTCAGTACTTC.

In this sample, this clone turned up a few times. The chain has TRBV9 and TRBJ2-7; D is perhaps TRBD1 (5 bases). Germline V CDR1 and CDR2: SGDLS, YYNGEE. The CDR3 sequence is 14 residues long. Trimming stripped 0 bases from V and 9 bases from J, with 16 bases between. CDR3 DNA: TGTGCCAGCAGCGTAGGACAGAGAGACGAGAGGCAGTACTTC. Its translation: CASSVGQRDERQYF. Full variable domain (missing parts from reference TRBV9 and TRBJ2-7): DSGVTQTPKHLITATGQRVTLRCSPRSGDLSVYWYQQSLDQGLQFLIQYYNGEERAKGNILERFSAQQFPDLHSELNLSSLELGDSALYFCASSVGQRDERQYFGPGTRLTVT.

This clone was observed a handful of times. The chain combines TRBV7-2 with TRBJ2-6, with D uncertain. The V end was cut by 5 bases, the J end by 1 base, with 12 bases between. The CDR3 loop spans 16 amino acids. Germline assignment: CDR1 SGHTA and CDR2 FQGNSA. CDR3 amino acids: CASSQRKLSGANVLTF. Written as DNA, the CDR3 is TGTGCCAGCAGCCAAAGGAAACTATCTGGGGCCAACGTCCTGACTTTC.

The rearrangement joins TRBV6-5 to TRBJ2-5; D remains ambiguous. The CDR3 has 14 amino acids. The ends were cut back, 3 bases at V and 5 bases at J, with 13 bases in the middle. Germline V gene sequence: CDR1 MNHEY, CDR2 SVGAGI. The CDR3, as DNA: TGTGCCAGCAGTTATGGTCTGCGGCAGGAGACCCAGTACTTC. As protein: CASSYGLRQETQYF.

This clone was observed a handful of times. CDR3: CASSSTTRGGYEQYF. In nucleotides, the CDR3 is TGTGCCAGCAGTTCCACGACTAGGGGAGGCTACGAGCAGTACTTC. The rearrangement links TRBV28 to TRBJ2-7; tentative D call: TRBD2 (6 bases). Germline values: CDR1 MDHEN, CDR2 SYDVKM. The CDR3 consists of 15 residues. Trimming removed 4 bases at V and 3 bases at J, with 16 bases between.

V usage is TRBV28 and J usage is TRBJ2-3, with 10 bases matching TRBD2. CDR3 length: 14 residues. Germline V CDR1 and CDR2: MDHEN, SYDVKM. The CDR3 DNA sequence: TGTACGGCGGCTAGCGGGAGAGGCACAGATACGCAGTATTTT. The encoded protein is CTAASGRGTDTQYF.

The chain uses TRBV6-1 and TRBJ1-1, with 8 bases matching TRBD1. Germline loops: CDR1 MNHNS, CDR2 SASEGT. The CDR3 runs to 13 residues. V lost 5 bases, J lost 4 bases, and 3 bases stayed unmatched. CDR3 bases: TGTGCCAGCAGTCTACAGGGGGGCACTGAAGCTTTCTTT. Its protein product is CASSLQGGTEAFF.

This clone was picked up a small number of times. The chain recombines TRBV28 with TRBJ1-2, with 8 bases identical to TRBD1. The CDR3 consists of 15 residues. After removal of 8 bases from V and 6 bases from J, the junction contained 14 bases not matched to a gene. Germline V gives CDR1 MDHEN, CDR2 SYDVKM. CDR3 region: CASLHGAGGADGYTF. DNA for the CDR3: TGTGCCAGCTTACACGGGGCAGGGGGCGCCGATGGCTACACCTTC.

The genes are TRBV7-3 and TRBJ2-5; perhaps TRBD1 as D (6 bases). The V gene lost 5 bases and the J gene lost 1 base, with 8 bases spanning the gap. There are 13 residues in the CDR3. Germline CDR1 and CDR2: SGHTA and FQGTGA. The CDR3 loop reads CASSRDIQETQYF. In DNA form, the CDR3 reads TGTGCCAGCAGCAGGGACATCCAAGAGACCCAGTACTTC.

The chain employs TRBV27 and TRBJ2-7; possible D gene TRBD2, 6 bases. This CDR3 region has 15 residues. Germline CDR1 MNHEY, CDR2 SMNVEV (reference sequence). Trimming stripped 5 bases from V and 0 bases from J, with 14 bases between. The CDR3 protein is CASSPLARSSYEQYF. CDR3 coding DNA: TGTGCCAGCAGTCCCCTAGCGAGGAGCTCCTACGAGCAGTACTTC.

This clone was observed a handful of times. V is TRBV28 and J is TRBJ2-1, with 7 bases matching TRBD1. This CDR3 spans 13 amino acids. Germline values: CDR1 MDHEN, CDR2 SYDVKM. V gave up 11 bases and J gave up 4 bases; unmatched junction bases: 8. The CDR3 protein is CAVQDRPYNEQFF. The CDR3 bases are TGTGCCGTCCAGGACAGGCCATACAATGAGCAGTTCTTC.

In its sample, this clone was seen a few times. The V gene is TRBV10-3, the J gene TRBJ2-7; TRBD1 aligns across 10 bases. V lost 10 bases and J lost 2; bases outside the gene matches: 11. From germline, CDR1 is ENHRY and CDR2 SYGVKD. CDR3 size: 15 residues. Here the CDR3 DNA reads TGTGCCACCGAGGGTGCGGGACAGGGGCCCTACGAGCAGTACTTC. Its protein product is CATEGAGQGPYEQYF.

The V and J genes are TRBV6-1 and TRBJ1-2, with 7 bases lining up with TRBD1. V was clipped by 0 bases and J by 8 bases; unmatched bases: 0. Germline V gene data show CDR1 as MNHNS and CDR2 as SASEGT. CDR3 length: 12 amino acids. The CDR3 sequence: CASSEAGGGYTF. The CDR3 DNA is TGTGCCAGCAGTGAAGCAGGGGGCGGCTACACCTTC.

CDR3 coding DNA: TGTGCCAGCAGCTGGGGACTAGCGAATTACAATGAGCAGTTCTTC. Translated: CASSWGLANYNEQFF. J is TRBJ2-1 and V is TRBV5-4; the match to TRBD2 covers 10 bases. Trimming removed 3 bases from V and 4 bases from J; junction bases left unmatched: 4. CDR1 is SGHNT, CDR2 YYREEE, per germline (reference sequence). The CDR3 runs 15 residues.

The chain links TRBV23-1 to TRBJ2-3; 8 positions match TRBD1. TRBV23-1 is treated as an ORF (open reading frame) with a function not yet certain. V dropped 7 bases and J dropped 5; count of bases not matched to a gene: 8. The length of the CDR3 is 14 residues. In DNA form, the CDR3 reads TGCGCCAGCATCGCGCGGACAGGGCGAGATACGCAGTATTTT. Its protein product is CASIARTGRDTQYF.

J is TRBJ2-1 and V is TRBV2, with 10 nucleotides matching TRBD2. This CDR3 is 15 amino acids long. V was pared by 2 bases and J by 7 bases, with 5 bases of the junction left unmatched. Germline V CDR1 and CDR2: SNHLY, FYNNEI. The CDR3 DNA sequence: TGTGCCAGCAGTGAATCGCTAGCGGGGGCAAATGAGCAGTTCTTC. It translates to CASSESLAGANEQFF.

The CDR3 region is CASSLPPGQARTDTQYF. CDR3 DNA sequence: TGCGCCAGCAGCTTACCCCCGGGACAGGCCCGCACAGATACGCAGTATTTT. This chain uses TRBV5-1 with TRBJ2-3, with 8 bases lining up with TRBD1. V shed 2 bases, J shed 1 base, and the junction held 9 bases outside the gene matches. The CDR3 runs 17 residues. Germline V gives CDR1 SGHRS, CDR2 YFSETQ. The full variable domain, in which reference TRBV5-1 and TRBJ2-3 provide the parts outside the CDR3, is KAGVTQTPRYLIKTRGQQVTLSCSPISGHRSVSWYQQTPGQGLQFLFEYFSETQRNKGNFPGRFSGRQFSNSRSEMNVSTLELGDSALYLCASSLPPGQARTDTQYFGPGTRLTVL.

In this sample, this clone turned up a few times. The CDR3 region has the DNA TGCGCCAGCAGCTTGGCCTCTAGTAACTACGAGCAGTACTTC. This sequence encodes CASSLASSNYEQYF. The gene calls are TRBV5-1 and TRBJ2-7; D unresolved. The germline CDR1 and CDR2 sequences are SGHRS and YFSETQ. The germline V and J ends were trimmed by 0 bases and 3 bases, with 10 bases remaining between them. CDR3 size: 14 residues.